Listed here are 18 T cell receptor beta chains from one sample, sequenced in a study of PD-L1 blockade in urothelial cancer. The method was immunoSEQ multiplex PCR; TCRdb's version includes in-frame clones alone and lacks a portion of them. This sample carries some 77,000 clones, 87% of them seen once, and the ten largest clones take under 6%. The sample in question was PBMCs, obtained around atezolizumab (anti-PD-L1) treatment. Receptor source: a woman aged 65 to 85 with urothelial cancer.

The V and J genes are TRBV11-2 and TRBJ2-3; 13 bases match TRBD2. The length of the CDR3 is 18 residues. Germline V gives CDR1 SGHAT, CDR2 FQNNGV. V gave up 4 bases and J gave up 3 bases; unmatched junction bases: 10. The CDR3 region is CASSSWTSGSGPTDTQYF. The CDR3 region has the DNA TGTGCCAGCAGCTCGTGGACTAGCGGGAGTGGCCCAACAGATACGCAGTATTTT.

This chain uses TRBV5-6 with TRBJ1-3; 7 bases are a match to TRBD1. The V gene's germline CDR1 is SGHDT and CDR2 YYEEEE. The CDR3 sequence is 14 residues long. The CDR3 is CASSQGVRGNTIYF. In DNA, the CDR3 is TGTGCTTCAAGCCAGGGGGTTAGAGGAAACACCATATATTTT.

V and J are TRBV15 and TRBJ1-1; D might be TRBD1 (6 bases). CDR3 length: 15 amino acids. Trimming removed 4 bases from V and 1 base from J, with 13 bases in between. Germline CDR1 reads LNHNV; CDR2 reads YYDKDF (reference sequence). CDR3 nucleotide sequence: TGTGCCACCAGCAACAACAGGGATGGGAACACTGAAGCTTTCTTT. This encodes CATSNNRDGNTEAFF.

This clone was recorded once. DNA of the CDR3: TGTGCCAGCAGCTTAGGGGCTAGCGGGTCTTACAATGAGCAGTTCTTC. It specifies CASSLGASGSYNEQFF. The V and J genes are TRBV7-8 and TRBJ2-1, with 8 bases lining up with TRBD2. The germline CDR1 and CDR2 sequences are SGHVS and FQNEAQ. V lost 1 base, J lost 4 bases, and 6 bases stayed unmatched. This CDR3 region has 16 residues.

CDR3: CASSPPPGGTEAFF. The CDR3 region has the DNA TGTGCCAGCTCACCACCCCCAGGGGGCACTGAAGCTTTCTTT. The rearrangement joins TRBV18 to TRBJ1-1, with 7 positions matching TRBD1. CDR3 length: 14 amino acids. Unmatched junction bases numbered 2, after V lost 0 bases and J lost 4 bases. CDR1 KGHSH and CDR2 LQKENI come from the germline V gene.

V is TRBV6-1 and J is TRBJ2-7, with D maybe TRBD1 (5 bases). This CDR3 region has 13 residues. V lost 1 base and J lost 11, with 15 bases in between. Per germline, CDR1 MNHNS and CDR2 SASEGT. The CDR3 nucleotides read TGTGCCAGCAGTGAAGGGGGCAGCGTAAAGGAGTACTTC. Its protein product is CASSEGGSVKEYF.

The genes are TRBV7-6 and TRBJ2-7; D call uncertain. From germline, CDR1 is SGHVS and CDR2 FNYEAQ. The CDR3 has 12 amino acids. Trimming shortened V by 2 bases and J by 4 bases, and 6 bases separated the two germline ends. CDR3: CASSLNRYEQYF. CDR3 DNA: TGTGCCAGCAGCTTAAATCGGTACGAGCAGTACTTC.

The chain combines TRBV4-2 with TRBJ2-3; D is ambiguous. Trimming removed 5 bases from V and 8 bases from J, with 14 bases in between. Germline loops: CDR1 LGHNA, CDR2 YNFKEQ. This CDR3 is built from 13 residues. CDR3 sequence (DNA): TGTGCCAGCAGCGCAAATCTAGTTGGTACGCAGTATTTT. Its protein product is CASSANLVGTQYF.

This chain uses TRBV2 with TRBJ2-3, with D possibly matching TRBD1 (6 bases). Trimming removed 3 bases from V and 0 bases from J, with 19 bases in between. The CDR3 sequence is 18 residues long. CDR1 and CDR2 from the germline V gene are SNHLY and FYNNEI. The CDR3 sequence: CASSETAQQGSSTDTQYF. DNA for the CDR3: TGTGCCAGCAGTGAGACGGCTCAACAGGGATCTAGCACAGATACGCAGTATTTT.

This clone turned up a few times. V is TRBV30 and J is TRBJ1-5; D uncertain. CDR1 and CDR2 (germline): GTSNPN, SVGIG (reference sequence). V lost 2 bases and J lost 2, with 10 bases in between. This CDR3 spans 14 amino acids. The CDR3 sequence: CAWSRKLGNQPQHF. The CDR3 DNA sequence: TGTGCCTGGAGTAGAAAGTTAGGCAATCAGCCCCAGCATTTT.

The chain employs TRBV9 and TRBJ2-7, with 8 bases that match TRBD1. Looked up from germline, CDR1 is SGDLS and CDR2 is YYNGEE. The CDR3 has 14 amino acids. Trimming cost V 3 bases and J 2 bases; bases outside gene matches: 4. CDR3 DNA sequence: TGTGCCAGCAGCGCGACAGGGGCTCCCTACGAGCAGTACTTC. Protein sequence: CASSATGAPYEQYF. Based on the CDR3 plus reference TRBV9 and TRBJ2-7, the full variable domain is DSGVTQTPKHLITATGQRVTLRCSPRSGDLSVYWYQQSLDQGLQFLIQYYNGEERAKGNILERFSAQQFPDLHSELNLSSLELGDSALYFCASSATGAPYEQYFGPGTRLTVT.

Only one count was recorded for this clone. The chain recombines TRBV7-2 with TRBJ2-3; TRBD1 matches 7 bases. Germline CDR1 SGHTA, CDR2 FQGNSA. The ends lost 4 bases at V and 10 bases at J; junction bases unmatched: 8. The CDR3 runs to 13 residues. The DNA for the CDR3 is TGTGCCAGCAGCTCCGGACAGGCCTTAGCGCAGTATTTT. It codes for CASSSGQALAQYF.

The chain recombines TRBV30 with TRBJ1-2; weak D call: TRBD1 (6 bases). The CDR3 sequence is 12 residues long. Germline values: CDR1 GTSNPN, CDR2 SVGIG (reference sequence). With 5 bases removed from V and 5 bases from J, the gap between germline ends came to 12 bases. The DNA for the CDR3 is TGTGCCTGGCAACAGGGAAGGTATGGCTACACCTTC. It encodes CAWQQGRYGYTF.

This clone was counted once. The chain has TRBV10-3 and TRBJ2-7; tentatively, D is TRBD2 (5 bases). The CDR3 contains 13 residues. With 3 bases removed from V and 6 bases from J, the gap between germline ends came to 12 bases. In germline, CDR1 is ENHRY, CDR2 SYGVKD. The CDR3 bases are TGTGCCATCAGTGACGGGGTAGCAGGCGAGCAGTACTTC. Its translation: CAISDGVAGEQYF.

V gene TRBV4-1 combines with J gene TRBJ1-4; D gene ambiguous. In germline, CDR1 is MGHRA, CDR2 YSYEKL. The V gene lost 4 bases and the J gene lost 1 base, with 22 bases spanning the gap. The CDR3 sequence is 19 residues long. The CDR3 region is CASSPELGRFLRTNEKLFF. CDR3 DNA sequence: TGCGCCAGCAGCCCGGAATTAGGCAGGTTTTTGAGAACTAATGAAAAACTGTTTTTT.

This chain joins TRBV27 and TRBJ1-1; the D gene is possibly TRBD1 (6 bases). This CDR3 region has 14 residues. V lost 4 bases to trimming and J lost 5 bases, with 14 bases between them. Germline CDR1 reads MNHEY; CDR2 reads SMNVEV (reference sequence). CDR3 coding DNA: TGTGCCAGCAGTTACGCCCAGGGGACGACTGAAGCTTTCTTT. It is translated as CASSYAQGTTEAFF.

This clone was picked up a small number of times. The chain is built from TRBV6-1 and TRBJ1-5; 9 bases are shared with TRBD1. CDR1 and CDR2 from the germline V gene are MNHNS and SASEGT. Trimming removed 8 bases from V and 7 bases from J; junction bases left unmatched: 9. The CDR3 runs 14 residues. CDR3 in amino acids: CASLDRGTVQPQHF. For the CDR3, the DNA is TGTGCCAGCCTGGACAGGGGAACCGTCCAGCCCCAGCATTTT.

The gene calls are TRBV11-3 and TRBJ2-1; the match to TRBD1 covers 9 bases. The junction had 13 bases not matched to a gene; V was cut back by 3 bases and J by 10 bases. Per the germline V gene, CDR1 is SGHNT and CDR2 is YENEEA. This CDR3 is 16 amino acids long. The CDR3 DNA reads TGTGCCAGCAGCTTCTCTCCGGGACAGGGTGTTGGGGAGCAGTTCTTC. Translation gives CASSFSPGQGVGEQFF.